What follows is one TCR beta chain and its context. The sample belongs to a study of control samples from healthy donors and cancer patients. Sequenced by immunoSEQ multiplex PCR; TCRdb stores in-frame clones only, minus some. The repertoire includes roughly 98,000 clones, 85% to 95% of them detected once, and approximately 7.9% sits in the top ten. Germline CDR1 SEHNR, CDR2 FQNEAQ (reference sequence). The CDR3 is 16 amino acids. V lost 4 bases, J lost 6 bases, and 7 bases stayed unmatched. The chain combines TRBV7-9 with TRBJ1-5; 12 nucleotides align to TRBD1. The sequence came from a man aged 18 to 30 in good health. Material: blood. The CDR3 sequence is CASSYGGDRGPQPQHF. For the CDR3, the DNA is TGTGCCAGCAGCTACGGGGGGGACAGGGGGCCTCAGCCCCAGCATTTT.